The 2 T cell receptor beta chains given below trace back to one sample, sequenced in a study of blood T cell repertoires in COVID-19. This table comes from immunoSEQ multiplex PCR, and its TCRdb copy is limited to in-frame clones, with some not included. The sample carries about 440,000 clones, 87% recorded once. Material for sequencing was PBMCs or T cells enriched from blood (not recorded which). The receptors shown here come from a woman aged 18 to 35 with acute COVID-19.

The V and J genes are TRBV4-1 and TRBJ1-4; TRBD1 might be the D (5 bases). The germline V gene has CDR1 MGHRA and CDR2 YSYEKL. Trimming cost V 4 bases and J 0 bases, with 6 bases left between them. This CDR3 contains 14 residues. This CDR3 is CASSRTTTNEKLFF. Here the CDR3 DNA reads TGCGCCAGCAGCCGGACAACAACTAATGAAAAACTGTTTTTT.

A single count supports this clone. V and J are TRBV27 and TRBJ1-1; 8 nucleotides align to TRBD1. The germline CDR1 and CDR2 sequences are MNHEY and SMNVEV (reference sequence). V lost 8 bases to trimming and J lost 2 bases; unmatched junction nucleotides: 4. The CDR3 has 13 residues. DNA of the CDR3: TGTGCCAGCCATCAGGGGGCAAACACTGAAGCTTTCTTT. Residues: CASHQGANTEAFF.